What follows describes a single T cell receptor beta chain. This entry comes from a study of blood T cell repertoires in COVID-19. In the study overall: There were acute and convalescent COVID-19 samples, and they came from the United States, Italy and Spain. The analysed material was cDNA or gDNA that came from T cells, B-cell-depleted T cells, or PBMCs.

Using immunoSEQ multiplex PCR, the repertoire was profiled, and TCRdb retains in-frame clones only, with some absent. The repertoire holds 300,000 to 450,000 clones, with roughly 90% as singletons. The CDR3 extends over 15 amino acids. CDR1 and CDR2 from the germline V gene are SGHAT and FQDESV (reference sequence). The V end was cut by 6 bases, the J end by 0 bases, with 14 bases between. During active infection, Seattle patients enrolled and were then monitored through disease. This TCR was sampled from a woman aged 25 to 39 with COVID-19, enrolled during active disease. The V gene is TRBV11-1, the J gene TRBJ1-1; D not certain. Sample: peripheral blood. As DNA, the CDR3 is TGTGCCAGCAGGCCGGTCCAGGTCTTGAACACTGAAGCTTTCTTT. As protein: CASRPVQVLNTEAFF. Full variable domain (rest looked up from reference TRBV11-1 and TRBJ1-1): EAEVAQSPRYKITEKSQAVAFWCDPISGHATLYWYRQILGQGPELLVQFQDESVVDDSQLPKDRFSAERLKGVDSTLKIQPAELGDSAMYLCASRPVQVLNTEAFFGQGTRLTVV.